This paragraph covers one T cell receptor beta chain sequence. This clone was picked up one time. Its antigen is still unknown. It has no much larger one-base neighbor in the sample; base qualities were not kept. The sample originates from a study of T cell responses to AZD1222 COVID-19 vaccine (dated by TCRdb to about 2021). Background on the whole study: Because spike-specific TCR depth and breadth did not differ between the two schedules, AZD1222 recipients who got a second dose at roughly 4 weeks were pooled with those who got a second dose at roughly 12 weeks. A total of 233 trial participants underwent TCR sequencing, of whom 200 to 220 had received two doses of AZD1222 and approximately 25 had received two doses of the MenACWY control vaccine. Enrollment into the trials was organized by age into subgroups of 18-55, 56-69 and 70-plus years, and those subgroups contained approximately 150, 30 and 60 TCR-sequenced participants, respectively. Results the study describes overall, beyond this receptor: CD4 TCRs associated with the vaccine covered the entire spike protein, and the dominant responses were in regions 160-218 and 743-854. The 56-69-year group was small, and its depth increase did not reach significance, likely because of low power. Because no samples from the day 14 peak response were available, repertoires could be characterized only after the peak T cell response. A significant rise in spike-specific TCR breadth and depth was observed after two AZD1222 doses relative to day 0 and relative to MenACWY recipients. Participants were mostly white British, with more females than males. The authors suggested clonal diversity may have been underestimated. Only five or six AZD1222 recipients were SARS-CoV-2 seropositive at baseline, limiting conclusions about previously exposed vaccinees. Reportedly, almost half of the unique spike-specific TCRs recognized epitopes lying outside the regions that are mutated in the B.1.351 and B.1.1.7 variants.

The CDR3 regions of human TCRbeta chains were subjected to immunosequencing. The original methods were these. TCRs in the repertoires were matched against a reference library of SARS-CoV-2-specific TCRs that had been generated with the MIRA antigen-specificity platform. Breadth was defined as the fraction of unique TCRs that were SARS-CoV-2-associated. Depth was defined as the fraction of total T cells that were SARS-CoV-2-associated. Using the MIRA data, each spike-specific TCR was mapped to the spike region that the TCR reacts to and placed in a CD4 or CD8 class. Log10-transformed breadth and depth values were compared by one-way ANOVA with Sidak's multiple comparisons tests. TCRdb holds this immuneACCESS table with in-frame rearrangements only. Some clones are missing; in checked studies, unresolved V genes explain under half, and the rest has no known cause. V and J calls and clone size are those listed in that table; D and trimming were worked out from the DNA. The sample table shows about 150,000 clones, and around 93% are seen once. Together, the top ten hold 1.5% to 2% of the sample.

Per the germline V gene (reference sequence), LNHDA is the CDR1 and SQIVND is the CDR2. Relative to germline, V is missing 4 bases and J is missing 5 bases, with 7 bases of the junction outside any gene match. From the cysteine through the phenylalanine, the CDR3 covers 15 amino acids. Of all the DNA, just the CDR3 is kept, 45 bases in frame from base 1. The intended sense of this specimen's time point label: baseline before first vaccination. Vaccinee samples were obtained from the UK trials COV001 and COV002, which included a single-blind randomized controlled phase 2/3 trial of AZD1222 (ChAdOx1 nCoV-19) in healthy adults. Trial participant PBMC samples were collected at day 0 and day 28 after the second dose for TCRbeta chain sequencing.

The sample in question was peripheral blood, obtained on day 0 of AZD1222 vaccination. The origin of this receptor is an adult in good health. The rearranged chain carries TRBV19 and TRBJ2-2; the junction holds 7 bases that match TRBD1. The CDR3 reads CASSRGQGVTGELFF. Here is the DNA: TGTGCCAGTAGTAGGGGTCAGGGGGTAACCGGGGAGCTGTTTTTT.